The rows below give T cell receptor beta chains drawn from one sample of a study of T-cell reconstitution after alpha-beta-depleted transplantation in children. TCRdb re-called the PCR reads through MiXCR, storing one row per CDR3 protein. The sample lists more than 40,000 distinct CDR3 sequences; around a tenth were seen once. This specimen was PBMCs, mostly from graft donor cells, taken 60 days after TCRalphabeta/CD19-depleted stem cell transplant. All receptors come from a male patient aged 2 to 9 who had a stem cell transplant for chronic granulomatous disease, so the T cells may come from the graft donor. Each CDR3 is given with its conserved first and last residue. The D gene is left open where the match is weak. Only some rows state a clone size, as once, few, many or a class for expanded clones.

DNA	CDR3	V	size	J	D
TGTGCCAGCAGTTCCCGGACGGTCGGTACGCAGTATTTT	CASSSRTVGTQYF	TRBV28	many	TRBJ2-3	NA
TGTGCCTGGAGTATAACAGGTTTGGATGGCTACACCTTC	CAWSITGLDGYTF	TRBV30	NA	TRBJ1-2	NA
TGTGCCAGCAGTCCTTCACAGGATTTCACAGATACGCAGTATTTT	CASSPSQDFTDTQYF	TRBV28	many	TRBJ2-3	NA
TGTGCCAGCAGCCAAGGGGGATTGTTGTACACTGAAGCTTTCTTT	CASSQGGLLYTEAFF	TRBV3-1	many	TRBJ1-1	NA
TGCGCCAGCAGCCAAGATCTATCTAGTAATGAAAAACTGTTTTTT	CASSQDLSSNEKLFF	TRBV4-3	many	TRBJ1-4	NA
TGCAGTGCTAGTAGGCGGACAGGGGGTTGGACTGAAGCTTTCTTT	CSASRRTGGWTEAFF	TRBV20-1	few	TRBJ1-1	TRBD1
TGTGCCAGCAGCTTAGGTCCAGGGAACTATGGCTACACCTTC	CASSLGPGNYGYTF	TRBV13	NA	TRBJ1-2	NA
TGTGCCAGCAGTATAGCCAGTAATCAGCCCCAGCATTTT	CASSIASNQPQHF	TRBV27	many	TRBJ1-5	NA
TGCAGTGCTAGTCGGGGACAAGTCAATCAGCCCCAGCATTTT	CSASRGQVNQPQHF	TRBV20-1	many	TRBJ1-5	NA
TGTGCCAGCAGCTTAGCGCGCAGCAGGGTAAGGAATGAGCAGTTGTTC	CASSLARSRVRNEQLF	TRBV7-2	NA	TRBJ2-1	NA
TGTGCCAGCAGCCTAGGCGGCGGGCTTAACGAGCAGTACTTC	CASSLGGGLNEQYF	TRBV4-2	many	TRBJ2-7	NA
TGTGCCTGGAGGTGGGGGGGAGTATCCCCCGGGGAGCTGTTTTTT	CAWRWGGVSPGELFF	TRBV30	few	TRBJ2-2	TRBD2
TGCAGTGCTAGAAGCTCTCTATTAATTCATGGCTACACCTTC	CSARSSLLIHGYTF	TRBV20-1	few	TRBJ1-2	NA
TGCAGTGCTAGGGGTAGGGTGCTCAACGAGCAGTACTTC	CSARGRVLNEQYF	TRBV20-1	many	TRBJ2-7	NA
TGCGCCAGCAGCTCGCCTGACCCCTGGACAGATTGGACCGGGGAGCTGTTTTTT	CASSSPDPWTDWTGELFF	TRBV5-1	many	TRBJ2-2	NA
TGCAGTGCCCCGGGACTAGCGGGCCTGCGGGGGAATGAGCAGTTCTTC	CSAPGLAGLRGNEQFF	TRBV20-1	NA	TRBJ2-1	TRBD2
TGTGTTAGCAGCTACAGGGAGGGGATCAATCAGCCCCAGCATTTT	CVSSYREGINQPQHF	TRBV7-8	NA	TRBJ1-5	NA
TGTGCCAGCAGCTCCCCAGGGACGGGAAACACCATATATTTT	CASSSPGTGNTIYF	TRBV7-2	NA	TRBJ1-3	NA
TGTGCCAGCAGCTTTGGGCGGGAGCCCGGATCGGAAGAGACCCAGTACTTC	CASSFGREPGSEETQYF	TRBV7-3	medium-sized	TRBJ2-5	TRBD2
TGCAGTGCTAGAGGATCGACAGGGAGCTCCTACAATGAGCAGTTCTTC	CSARGSTGSSYNEQFF	TRBV20-1	many	TRBJ2-1	TRBD1
TGTGCCAGCACCGGGACTAGCGGGAGTGAGACCCAGTACTTC	CASTGTSGSETQYF	TRBV12-3/TRBV12-4	many	TRBJ2-5	TRBD2
TGTGCCAGCAGTGAGTGGTGGACGGCCAACGAGCAGTACTTC	CASSEWWTANEQYF	TRBV2	NA	TRBJ2-7	NA
TGTGCCAGCAGCGTAGGGGCTAGCACAGATACGCAGTATTTT	CASSVGASTDTQYF	TRBV9	many	TRBJ2-3	NA
TGCGCCAGCTCCCGGGACAGCACTAATGAAAAACTGTTTTTT	CASSRDSTNEKLFF	TRBV5-1	many	TRBJ1-4	TRBD1
TGTGCCTGGAGGGCCCCGAGTGTGGCTCCAGGAGGGACCCAGTACTTC	CAWRAPSVAPGGTQYF	TRBV30	NA	TRBJ2-5	NA
TGTGCCAGCAGTTGGACAGGGGAATTCACCGGGGAGCTGTTTTTT	CASSWTGEFTGELFF	TRBV2	many	TRBJ2-2	TRBD1
TGTGCCAGCAGCTTGGGTCAGGTTTTCGGCACTGAAGCTTTCTTT	CASSLGQVFGTEAFF	TRBV5-8	many	TRBJ1-1	NA
TGTGCCAGCAGTTACTCGGGGACAGGGGGCTCCGCAGGGGAAGCTTTCTTT	CASSYSGTGGSAGEAFF	TRBV6-5	many	TRBJ1-1	TRBD1
TGTGCCAGCAGAAAGGGACAGCAAAACATTCAGTACTTC	CASRKGQQNIQYF	TRBV12-3/TRBV12-4	many	TRBJ2-4	TRBD1
TGCGCCAGCAGCCCCCAGGGGACAGGGAAAGGGGAACTGTTTTTT	CASSPQGTGKGELFF	TRBV4-1	many	TRBJ1-4	TRBD1
TGTGCCAGCAGTTTCCACATAAAGAGCAATGAGCAGTTCTTC	CASSFHIKSNEQFF	TRBV28	many	TRBJ2-1	NA
TGTGCCAGCAGCCAAGTGGGGGATGAGCAGTTCTTC	CASSQVGDEQFF	TRBV3-1	many	TRBJ2-1	NA
TGCAGTGCTAGAGATGGTACGGGACAGGGAAGAGAAAAACTGTTTTTT	CSARDGTGQGREKLFF	TRBV20-1	many	TRBJ1-4	TRBD1
TGTGCCAGCAGGGGGACAGGGGGTATAGGAACCTACAATGAGCAGTTCTTC	CASRGTGGIGTYNEQFF	TRBV6-2/TRBV6-3	many	TRBJ2-1	TRBD1
TGCGCCAGCAGCCAATCCGGGACAGCTGGAAACACCATATATTTT	CASSQSGTAGNTIYF	TRBV4-1	many	TRBJ1-3	TRBD1
TGCAGTGCTAGAATCACGGCAGAACACGGGGTTCAGTACTTC	CSARITAEHGVQYF	TRBV20-1	NA	TRBJ2-4	NA
TGTGCCAGCACTAAAAGGGGCGGGAAGTCCTACAATGAGCAGTTCTTC	CASTKRGGKSYNEQFF	TRBV18	many	TRBJ2-1	NA
TGTGCCAGCAGCCGGGCCGGGACAGGGGCCTACGAGCAGTACTTC	CASSRAGTGAYEQYF	TRBV5-5	NA	TRBJ2-7	TRBD1
TGTGCCAGCTCACCCGAGCAGACAGGGAACACCGGGGAGCTGTTTTTT	CASSPEQTGNTGELFF	TRBV18	NA	TRBJ2-2	NA
TGTGCCAGCAGTGAAAAACGGCCTTATCAGCCCCAGCATTTT	CASSEKRPYQPQHF	TRBV6-1	few	TRBJ1-5	NA
TGTGCCAGCAGCCCTGAAGACAGGGTGACTAATGAAAAACTGTTTTTT	CASSPEDRVTNEKLFF	TRBV11-2	few	TRBJ1-4	TRBD1
TGCGCCAGCAGGCTACAGGGGGCGAGTGAAAAACTGTTTTTT	CASRLQGASEKLFF	TRBV5-1	NA	TRBJ1-4	TRBD1
TGCGCCAGCAGCCAAGTCGGGTTACAGGGGGCGCAAGGGGGCAATCAGCCCCAGCATTTT	CASSQVGLQGAQGGNQPQHF	TRBV4-1	many	TRBJ1-5	TRBD1
TGTGCCAGCAGCAAGGGACAGAGTGGAAACACCATATATTTT	CASSKGQSGNTIYF	TRBV5-5	many	TRBJ1-3	TRBD1
TGCGCCAGCAGCGCCGGGACTAGCGGACTATACGAGCAGTACTTC	CASSAGTSGLYEQYF	TRBV5-1	many	TRBJ2-7	TRBD2
TGTGCCAGCAGTGAAGCGACAGGGCGAGCTTTCTTT	CASSEATGRAFF	TRBV2	many	TRBJ1-1	TRBD1
TGTGCCAGCACAACAGCGATAGGAGCTTTCTTT	CASTTAIGAFF	TRBV12-3/TRBV12-4	many	TRBJ1-1	NA
TGCAGTGCTATCGCGGGAGCGGCTGAGCAGTTCTTC	CSAIAGAAEQFF	TRBV20-1	many	TRBJ2-1	TRBD2
TGTGCCAGCAGCCCTCTTAATCTAGCGGGAGCCACAGATACGCAGTATTTT	CASSPLNLAGATDTQYF	TRBV13	many	TRBJ2-3	TRBD2
TGTGCCAGCAGCCCCTCCCCGGGAGGAAACACCATATATTTT	CASSPSPGGNTIYF	TRBV2	many	TRBJ1-3	NA
TGCAGTGCTAGCAGCTACGAAGGCCTACAACTAGCCAAAAACATTCAGTACTTC	CSASSYEGLQLAKNIQYF	TRBV20-1	many	TRBJ2-4	NA
TGCAGTGCTGGGACGGGGGGGAGCTCCTACAATGAGCAGTTCTTC	CSAGTGGSSYNEQFF	TRBV20-1	many	TRBJ2-1	TRBD2
TGCAGTGCTGGACCAGGAGATACGCAGTATTTT	CSAGPGDTQYF	TRBV20-1	few	TRBJ2-3	NA
TGCAGTGCTAAGAGACTAGCGGGAGACCCCTACGAGCAGTACTTC	CSAKRLAGDPYEQYF	TRBV20-1	NA	TRBJ2-7	TRBD2
TGTGCCAGCAGCTTAGAGGGGGGTTTTGGTAATTCACCCCTCCACTTT	CASSLEGGFGNSPLHF	TRBV7-2	medium-sized	TRBJ1-6	NA
TGTGCCAGCAGCTTAAAGGTCGGAGGACTAAACACCGGGGAGCTGTTTTTT	CASSLKVGGLNTGELFF	TRBV7-3	many	TRBJ2-2	NA
TGTGCCAGTTCGCCGGGTACAGGGAGGGCAGATACGCAGTATTTT	CASSPGTGRADTQYF	TRBV5-5	few	TRBJ2-3	NA